Below, one T cell receptor beta chain is given with its context. This record comes from a study of blood T cell repertoires in COVID-19. Sequenced by immunoSEQ multiplex PCR; TCRdb stores in-frame clones only, minus some. In the table there are roughly 97,000 clones, about four fifths of which are singletons. Germline CDR1 SGHVS, CDR2 FNYEAQ. The J segment lost 3 bases and the V segment lost 4 bases, leaving 8 bases of the junction unmatched. The length of the CDR3 is 16 residues. V gene TRBV7-6 combines with J gene TRBJ1-2; TRBD1 agrees at 10 bases. The sequencing sample was made of peripheral blood. This TCR derives from a man between 60 and 75 years old with acute or convalescent COVID-19. The CDR3 spells CASSSLPGQGYYGYTF. The CDR3 DNA is TGTGCCAGCAGCTCCTTACCGGGACAGGGGTACTATGGCTACACCTTC.